These 32 T cell receptor beta chains were sequenced from one sample in a study of OX40 agonist ivuxolimab in advanced cancers. Data came from immunoSEQ multiplex PCR; TCRdb stores just in-frame clones and leaves some out. The table shows about 59,000 clones, with 84% occurring only once. The source was CD4+ or CD8+ T cells sorted from blood, collected in a trial of the OX40 agonist ivuxolimab. These receptors were obtained from an adult with an advanced solid tumor such as melanoma, head and neck, liver or kidney cancer.

This sequence joins TRBV30 and TRBJ2-1; TRBD1 matches 7 bases. This CDR3 region has 14 residues. Germline values: CDR1 GTSNPN, CDR2 SVGIG (reference sequence). V shed 2 bases, J shed 5 bases, and the junction held 6 bases outside the gene matches. The CDR3 here is CAWSLGTVNNEQFF. For the CDR3, the DNA is TGTGCCTGGAGTCTCGGGACAGTTAACAATGAGCAGTTCTTC.

This clone has only a few counts. The V gene is TRBV9, the J gene TRBJ2-7; no clear D. The CDR3 covers 14 residues. Germline V gives CDR1 SGDLS, CDR2 YYNGEE. V dropped 0 bases and J dropped 5 bases, with 12 bases sitting between them. The CDR3 DNA is TGTGCCAGCAGCGTAGGCCTAGGTAGTGACGAGCAGTACTTC. It yields the protein CASSVGLGSDEQYF.

V usage is TRBV2 and J usage is TRBJ2-5; no clear D gene. The J call may be faulty, since TRBJ2-7 better matches the DNA end. The CDR3 has 14 residues. Germline-derived CDR1 and CDR2 are SNHLY and FYNNEI. The DNA for the CDR3 is TGTGCCAGCAGTGAGCCGCGGAGCTCCTACGAGCAGTACTTC. Encoded protein: CASSEPRSSYEQYF.

The rearrangement joins TRBV6-5 to TRBJ2-1, with D unresolved. The germline V and J ends were trimmed by 5 bases and 8 bases, with 13 bases remaining between them. The CDR3 sequence is 13 residues long. CDR1 is MNHEY, CDR2 SVGAGI, per germline. In nucleotides, the CDR3 is TGTGCCAGCAGTCGAGGAACTCTAGATGAGCAGTTCTTC. This translates into CASSRGTLDEQFF.

The rearrangement joins TRBV18 to TRBJ1-3; perhaps TRBD1 as D (6 bases). The CDR3 spans 16 residues. Trimming removed 1 base from V and 6 bases from J, with 16 bases in between. CDR1 is KGHSH and CDR2 is LQKENI in the germline V gene. The CDR3 region has the DNA TGTGCCAGCTCACCACGGATGGGGACACTGGAAAACACCATATATTTT. Amino acids: CASSPRMGTLENTIYF.

This chain joins TRBV6-4 and TRBJ2-1; 13 nucleotides agree with TRBD2. There are 14 residues in the CDR3. V lost 4 bases, J lost 6 bases, and 0 bases stayed unmatched. From germline, CDR1 is MRHNA and CDR2 SNTAGT. The CDR3 reads CASSGLAGGNEQFF. The CDR3 DNA sequence: TGTGCCAGCAGTGGACTAGCGGGAGGCAATGAGCAGTTCTTC.

This chain uses TRBV5-1 with TRBJ2-2; possibly TRBD2 for D (5 bases). The CDR3 contains 13 residues. The germline CDR1 and CDR2 sequences are SGHRS and YFSETQ. V lost 0 bases to trimming and J lost 7 bases, with 7 bases between them. The CDR3 protein is CASSLVEGGELFF. CDR3 nucleotide sequence: TGCGCCAGCAGCTTGGTTGAGGGCGGGGAGCTGTTTTTT. Full variable domain (missing parts from reference TRBV5-1 and TRBJ2-2): KAGVTQTPRYLIKTRGQQVTLSCSPISGHRSVSWYQQTPGQGLQFLFEYFSETQRNKGNFPGRFSGRQFSNSRSEMNVSTLELGDSALYLCASSLVEGGELFFGEGSRLTVL.

The chain couples TRBV5-6 to TRBJ1-1, with 9 bases that match TRBD1. CDR1 SGHDT and CDR2 YYEEEE come from the germline V gene. There are 13 residues in the CDR3. V dropped 0 bases and J dropped 11; count of bases not matched to a gene: 5. This CDR3 is CASSLEQGARAFF. CDR3 nucleotide sequence: TGTGCCAGCAGCTTGGAACAGGGGGCCAGGGCTTTCTTT.

This clone has only a few counts. A junction boundary mismatches the germline segment, possibly from a read error. CDR3 in amino acids: CASSLNRNTEAFF. CDR3 coding DNA: TGTGCTAGCAGCTTAAACAGGAACACTGAAGCTTTCTTT. This chain links TRBV7-7 with TRBJ1-1, with D unresolved. Per germline, CDR1 SSHAT and CDR2 FNYEAQ (reference sequence). This CDR3 spans 13 amino acids.

The chain has TRBV18 and TRBJ2-2; D tentatively fits TRBD1 or TRBD2 (6 bases each). The CDR3 spans 16 residues. Germline loops: CDR1 KGHSH, CDR2 LQKENI. Trimming took off 0 bases at V and 1 base at J, with 9 bases between the two ends. The CDR3 reads CASSPPGGRNTGELFF. The CDR3 coding sequence is TGTGCCAGCTCACCACCGGGGGGCAGGAACACCGGGGAGCTGTTTTTT.

The chain carries TRBV6-6 and TRBJ2-1; 8 bases align to TRBD2. Germline V gene data show CDR1 as MNHNY and CDR2 as SVGAGI (reference sequence). V was clipped by 0 bases and J by 7 bases; unmatched bases: 8. This CDR3 has 16 residues. The CDR3 loop reads CASSYSSAGGGNEQFF. In nucleotides, the CDR3 is TGTGCCAGCAGTTACTCGAGCGCGGGAGGAGGGAATGAGCAGTTCTTC.

This chain joins TRBV2 and TRBJ2-7; no definite D call. Germline CDR1 SNHLY, CDR2 FYNNEI. The CDR3 contains 13 residues. Trimming cost V 7 bases and J 1 base, with 11 bases left between them. CDR3 DNA sequence: TGTGCCAGCACGACAAATGATTCCTACGAGCAGTACTTC. This encodes CASTTNDSYEQYF.

The V gene is TRBV7-8, the J gene TRBJ2-3, with D maybe TRBD1 (5 bases). CDR3 length: 13 amino acids. Trimming took off 6 bases at V and 1 base at J, with 8 bases between the two ends. Germline assignment: CDR1 SGHVS and CDR2 FQNEAQ. In DNA, the CDR3 is TGTGCCAGCAGTCAACAGGGCACAGATACGCAGTATTTT. Translated, it gives CASSQQGTDTQYF.

This sequence joins TRBV7-9 and TRBJ1-4, with D unresolved. Germline V lookup: CDR1 SEHNR, CDR2 FQNEAQ (reference sequence). V was pared by 0 bases and J by 4 bases, with 3 bases between. CDR3 length: 13 amino acids. The CDR3 region is CASSLAHNEKLFF. CDR3 in DNA: TGTGCCAGCAGCTTAGCACATAATGAAAAACTGTTTTTT.

This sequence joins TRBV5-8 and TRBJ1-2, with D unclear. The germline V gene encodes CDR1 SGHTS and CDR2 YDEGEE. CDR3 length: 13 residues. V was pared by 3 bases and J by 4 bases, with 10 bases between. CDR3 in amino acids: CASSSVDGYGYTF. The CDR3 nucleotides read TGTGCCAGCAGCTCCGTGGACGGCTATGGCTACACCTTC.

The chain employs TRBV28 and TRBJ1-6; D ambiguous. The CDR3 length is 17 residues. V shed 8 bases and J shed 1 base, with 18 bases lying between them. Germline V lookup: CDR1 MDHEN, CDR2 SYDVKM. In DNA, the CDR3 is TGTGCCAGCTCAATGGGCAGGAGAAGATCCTATAATTCACCCCTCCACTTT. This gives the protein CASSMGRRRSYNSPLHF. The whole variable domain, remainder taken from reference TRBV28 and TRBJ1-6, is DVKVTQSSRYLVKRTGEKVFLECVQDMDHENMFWYRQDPGLGLRLIYFSYDVKMKEKGDIPEGYSVSREKKERFSLILESASTNQTSMYLCASSMGRRRSYNSPLHFGNGTRLTVT.

The chain couples TRBV11-2 to TRBJ1-4, with 7 bases identical to TRBD1. CDR1 SGHAT and CDR2 FQNNGV come from the germline V gene. Trimming removed 4 bases from V and 4 bases from J; junction bases left unmatched: 3. The CDR3 loop spans 14 amino acids. The CDR3 spells CASSSGQSNEKLFF. CDR3 DNA sequence: TGTGCCAGCAGCTCGGGACAGAGTAATGAAAAACTGTTTTTT.

The genes are TRBV19 and TRBJ2-1, with D perhaps TRBD1 (5 bases). The V gene's germline CDR1 is LNHDA and CDR2 SQIVND (reference sequence). The CDR3 is 15 residues long. Trimming shortened V by 5 bases and J by 0 bases, and 11 bases separated the two germline ends. CDR3 DNA: TGTGCCAGTAGTGAACAGGAGAGCTCCTACAATGAGCAGTTCTTC. Translating it yields CASSEQESSYNEQFF.

There are a few counts of this clone. The rearrangement uses TRBV7-2 and TRBJ2-5; 10 positions agree with TRBD2. V was clipped by 6 bases and J by 5 bases; unmatched bases: 9. This CDR3 contains 15 residues. Germline lookup yields CDR1 SGHTA and CDR2 FQGNSA. DNA of the CDR3: TGTGCCAGCAGACCTAAGCGGGGGGGAGGGGAGACCCAGTACTTC. Translated: CASRPKRGGGETQYF.

This clone appeared a few times. The chain employs TRBV7-2 and TRBJ2-3; D gene ambiguous. This CDR3 has 16 amino acids. Germline loops: CDR1 SGHTA, CDR2 FQGNSA. V was pared by 5 bases and J by 0 bases, with 15 bases between. CDR3 coding DNA: TGTGCCAGCAGCCCCCGCCGGTCAGCTAGCACAGATACGCAGTATTTT. Translated: CASSPRRSASTDTQYF.

This chain connects TRBV21-1 to TRBJ1-5; no DNA check was done on the table's D call, TRBD1. TRBV21-1 is an annotated pseudogene. The CDR3 loop spans 17 amino acids. CDR3 sequence: CASSTPGTGDSNQPQHF. The CDR3 DNA follows: TGTGCCAGCAGCACACCCGGGACAGGGGATAGCAATCAGCCCCAGCATTTT.

The chain couples TRBV28 to TRBJ2-4; 8 nucleotides line up with TRBD1. Germline assignment: CDR1 MDHEN and CDR2 SYDVKM. J gave up 2 bases and V 5 bases, and 5 bases lay outside the gene matches. The CDR3 has 15 residues. The CDR3 region is CASSPQGASKNIQYF. The CDR3 nucleotides are TGTGCCAGCAGTCCTCAGGGGGCGTCCAAAAACATTCAGTACTTC. Using reference TRBV28 and TRBJ2-4 for the parts outside the CDR3, the full variable domain is DVKVTQSSRYLVKRTGEKVFLECVQDMDHENMFWYRQDPGLGLRLIYFSYDVKMKEKGDIPEGYSVSREKKERFSLILESASTNQTSMYLCASSPQGASKNIQYFGAGTRLSVL.

The chain links TRBV28 to TRBJ1-2, with 9 nucleotides matching TRBD1. With 4 bases clipped from V and 7 bases from J, the junction kept 10 bases outside the gene matches. Germline-derived CDR1 and CDR2 are MDHEN and SYDVKM. The CDR3 is 15 residues long. CDR3 nucleotides: TGTGCCAGCAGTTCACCGGGACAGGGTTCGGTTGGCTACACCTTC. The encoded protein is CASSSPGQGSVGYTF.

The chain is built from TRBV9 and TRBJ1-2; TRBD1 is a possible D gene (5 bases). Trimming removed 3 bases at V and 0 bases at J, with 6 bases between. The CDR3 covers 13 residues. Germline CDR1 is SGDLS and CDR2 is YYNGEE. The CDR3, as DNA: TGTGCCAGCAGCGAGACAGCTAACTATGGCTACACCTTC. The encoded protein is CASSETANYGYTF.

The V gene is TRBV19, the J gene TRBJ2-3, with TRBD2 matching 9 bases. The CDR3 length is 16 residues. V gave up 3 bases and J gave up 2 bases; unmatched junction bases: 6. Germline V gene sequence: CDR1 LNHDA, CDR2 SQIVND (reference sequence). CDR3 sequence reads: CASSILTSGNTDTQYF. In DNA form, the CDR3 reads TGTGCCAGTAGTATCCTGACTAGCGGTAACACAGATACGCAGTATTTT.

The genes are TRBV5-1 and TRBJ2-2; 11 positions match TRBD1. Germline V CDR1 and CDR2: SGHRS, YFSETQ. Germline trimming cut 0 bases from V and 6 bases from J; bases unmatched to any gene: 4. The CDR3 runs 16 residues. CDR3 amino acids: CASSLDGTGGAGELFF. The CDR3 coding sequence is TGCGCCAGCAGCTTGGACGGGACAGGGGGTGCCGGGGAGCTGTTTTTT.

This clone was seen a few times. V usage is TRBV19 and J usage is TRBJ1-1; no reliable D call. Germline CDR1 is LNHDA and CDR2 is SQIVND (reference sequence). The CDR3 has 14 residues. Trimming took off 4 bases at V and 4 bases at J, with 13 bases between the two ends. The DNA of the CDR3 is TGTGCCAGTAGTACCCAGTCCCTAACCACTGAAGCTTTCTTT. It yields the protein CASSTQSLTTEAFF. Full variable domain (remainder filled in from reference TRBV19 and TRBJ1-1): DGGITQSPKYLFRKEGQNVTLSCEQNLNHDAMYWYRQDPGQGLRLIYYSQIVNDFQKGDIAEGYSVSREKKESFPLTVTSAQKNPTAFYLCASSTQSLTTEAFFGQGTRLTVV.

The rearrangement links TRBV10-3 to TRBJ2-1; maybe TRBD2 (6 bases). Trimming cost V 4 bases and J 3 bases, with 19 bases left between them. From germline, CDR1 is ENHRY and CDR2 SYGVKD. The CDR3 has 17 amino acids. CDR3 nucleotide sequence: TGTGCCATCAGTGGCGAGGTGGGACTCGCGGGCTACAATGAGCAGTTCTTC. It yields the protein CAISGEVGLAGYNEQFF.

This clone was observed a single time. This chain links TRBV27 with TRBJ2-1; D may be TRBD1 or TRBD2 (6 bases each). The V and J ends lost 5 bases and 3 bases respectively, with 17 bases between them. The CDR3 loop spans 16 amino acids. The germline V gene has CDR1 MNHEY and CDR2 SMNVEV (reference sequence). The CDR3 protein is CASSLDGGPYYNEQFF. CDR3 nucleotide sequence: TGTGCCAGCAGTCTTGATGGGGGGCCCTACTACAATGAGCAGTTCTTC.

The rearrangement links TRBV14 to TRBJ2-7; TRBD1 is a possible D gene (5 bases). V dropped 5 bases and J dropped 1 base, with 18 bases sitting between them. The CDR3 is made up of 16 amino acids. Germline-derived CDR1 and CDR2 are SGHDN and FVKESK. The CDR3: CASSSVVGRESYEQYF. The DNA for the CDR3 is TGTGCCAGCAGCTCGGTGGTGGGCAGGGAATCCTACGAGCAGTACTTC.

The chain joins TRBV23-1 to TRBJ2-7, with unresolved D. TRBV23-1 has ORF status, its function being uncertain. The ends were cut back, 7 bases at V and 0 bases at J, with 19 bases in the middle. This CDR3 is built from 16 residues. The CDR3 is CASTRCWESGSYEQYF. CDR3 bases: TGCGCCAGCACCCGATGCTGGGAATCTGGCTCCTACGAGCAGTACTTC.

V is TRBV5-1 and J is TRBJ2-2, with D possibly being TRBD1 (6 bases). The CDR3 is made up of 14 amino acids. Trimming shortened V by 5 bases and J by 0 bases, and 8 bases separated the two germline ends. Germline CDR1 reads SGHRS; CDR2 reads YFSETQ. CDR3 loop: CASRGTPNTGELFF. The CDR3 coding sequence is TGCGCCAGCAGAGGGACACCGAACACCGGGGAGCTGTTTTTT.